This T cell receptor beta chain was captured in a study of blood T cells in healthy people across ages. Findings of the study overall: The recorded TCR beta diversity per million T cells decreased in a roughly linear manner with age.

Per sample, extraction of total RNA gave at least 5.5 micrograms in every case. Using a J-beta primer mix together with a sample-barcoded 5' primer, a second PCR was run for roughly 7 to 12 cycles. Researchers report that each sample yielded at least 2.5 million CDR3-containing paired-end reads. TCRdb redid the calling of the 5' RACE reads with MiXCR, one entry per CDR3 protein. This sample has about a million distinct CDR3 sequences, with about two fifths found just once. To note about this clonotype: Its antigen is as yet unknown.

Trimming cost V 0 bases and J 6 bases, with 1 base left between them. This CDR3 comprises 11 residues. Germline values: CDR1 LNHNV, CDR2 YYDKDF (reference sequence). Sequenced input: blood. V is TRBV15 and J is TRBJ2-3; D is undetermined. This TCR derives from a man aged 18 to 35 in good health. The CDR3 DNA reads as TGTGCCACCAGCAGAGACGATACGCAGTATTTT. Translating it yields CATSRDDTQYF.